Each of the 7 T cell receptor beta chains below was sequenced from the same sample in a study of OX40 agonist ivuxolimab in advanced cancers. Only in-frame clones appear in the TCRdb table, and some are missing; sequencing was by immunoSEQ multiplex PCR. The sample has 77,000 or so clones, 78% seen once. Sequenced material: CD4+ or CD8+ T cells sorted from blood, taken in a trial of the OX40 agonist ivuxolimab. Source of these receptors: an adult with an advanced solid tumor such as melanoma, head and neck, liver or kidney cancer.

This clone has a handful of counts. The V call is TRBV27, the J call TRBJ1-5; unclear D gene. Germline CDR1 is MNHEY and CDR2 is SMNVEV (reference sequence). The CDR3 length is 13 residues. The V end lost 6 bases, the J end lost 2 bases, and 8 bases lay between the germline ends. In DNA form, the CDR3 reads TGTGCCAGCAGCCCTGACCGCAATCAGCCCCAGCATTTT. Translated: CASSPDRNQPQHF.

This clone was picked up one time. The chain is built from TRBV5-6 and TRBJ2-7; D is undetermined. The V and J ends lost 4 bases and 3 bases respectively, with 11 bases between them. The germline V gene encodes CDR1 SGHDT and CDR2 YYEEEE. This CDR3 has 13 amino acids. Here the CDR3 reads CASSHRVRYEQYF. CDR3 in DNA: TGTGCCAGCAGCCACCGGGTTCGCTACGAGCAGTACTTC.

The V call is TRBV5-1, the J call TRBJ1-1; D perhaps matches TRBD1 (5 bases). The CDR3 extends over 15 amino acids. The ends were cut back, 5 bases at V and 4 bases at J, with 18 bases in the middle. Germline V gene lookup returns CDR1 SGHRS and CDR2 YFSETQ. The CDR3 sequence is CASSRVGGGFTEAFF. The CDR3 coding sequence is TGCGCCAGCAGTAGGGTTGGCGGGGGGTTCACTGAAGCTTTCTTT.

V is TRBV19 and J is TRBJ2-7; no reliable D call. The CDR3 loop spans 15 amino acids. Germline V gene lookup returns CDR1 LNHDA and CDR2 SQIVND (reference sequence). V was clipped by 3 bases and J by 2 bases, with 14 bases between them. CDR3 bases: TGTGCCAGTAGTATCCTCACCGGACGCGCCTACGAGCAGTACTTC. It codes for CASSILTGRAYEQYF.

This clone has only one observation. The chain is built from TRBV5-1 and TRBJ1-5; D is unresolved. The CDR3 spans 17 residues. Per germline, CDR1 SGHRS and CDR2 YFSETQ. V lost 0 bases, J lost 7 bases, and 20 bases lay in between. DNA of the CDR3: TGCGCCAGCAGCTTGGTCGGAGGGCAGGCCGCGGGACAGCCCCAGCATTTT. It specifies CASSLVGGQAAGQPQHF. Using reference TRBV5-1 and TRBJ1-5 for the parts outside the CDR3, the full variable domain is KAGVTQTPRYLIKTRGQQVTLSCSPISGHRSVSWYQQTPGQGLQFLFEYFSETQRNKGNFPGRFSGRQFSNSRSEMNVSTLELGDSALYLCASSLVGGQAAGQPQHFGDGTRLSIL.

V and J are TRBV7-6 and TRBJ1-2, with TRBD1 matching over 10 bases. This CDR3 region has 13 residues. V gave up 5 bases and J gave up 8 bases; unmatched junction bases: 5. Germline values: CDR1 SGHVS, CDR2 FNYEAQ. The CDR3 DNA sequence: TGTGCCAGCAGCCTCTGGGACAGGGGAGGCTACACCTTC. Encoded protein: CASSLWDRGGYTF.

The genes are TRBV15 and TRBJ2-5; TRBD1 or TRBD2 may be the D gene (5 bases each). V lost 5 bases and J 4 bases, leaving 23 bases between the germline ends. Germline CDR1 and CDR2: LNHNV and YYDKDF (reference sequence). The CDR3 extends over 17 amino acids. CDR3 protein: CATSGSGDGGHLETQYF. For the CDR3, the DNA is TGTGCCACCAGCGGATCCGGCGACGGAGGACATCTAGAGACCCAGTACTTC.